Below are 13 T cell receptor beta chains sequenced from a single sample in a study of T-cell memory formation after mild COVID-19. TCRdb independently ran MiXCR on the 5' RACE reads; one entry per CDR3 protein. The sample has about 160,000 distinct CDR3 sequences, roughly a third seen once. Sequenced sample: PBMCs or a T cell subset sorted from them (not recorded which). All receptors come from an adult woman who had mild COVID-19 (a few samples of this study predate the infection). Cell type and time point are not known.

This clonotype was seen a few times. In DNA form, the CDR3 reads TGTGCCAGCAGCCCCAAGCGGTCCAGCTGGACAGATACGCAGTATTTT. Translated, it gives CASSPKRSSWTDTQYF. The chain uses TRBV12-3 or TRBV12-4 and TRBJ2-3, with a possible D match to TRBD2 (5 bases). CDR3 length: 16 residues. The V end was cut by 6 bases, the J end by 3 bases, with 19 bases between.

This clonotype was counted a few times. The CDR3 sequence is CASSFGSADTQYF. The CDR3 coding sequence is TGTGCCAGCAGCTTCGGCTCCGCAGATACGCAGTATTTT. The V gene is TRBV7-9, the J gene TRBJ2-3; D uncertain. The V end lost 3 bases, the J end lost 4 bases, and 8 bases lay between the germline ends. CDR3 size: 13 residues. Germline V gene lookup returns CDR1 SEHNR and CDR2 FQNEAQ (reference sequence).

This CDR3 reads CSVYRGPDEKLFF. In DNA, the CDR3 is TGCAGCGTTTACAGGGGGCCGGATGAAAAACTGTTTTTT. The J gene is TRBJ1-4, the V gene TRBV29-1; 9 bases fit TRBD1. The junction had 4 bases not matched to a gene; V was cut back by 5 bases and J by 6 bases. The CDR3 consists of 13 residues. Germline V gene sequence: CDR1 SQVTM, CDR2 ANQGSEA.

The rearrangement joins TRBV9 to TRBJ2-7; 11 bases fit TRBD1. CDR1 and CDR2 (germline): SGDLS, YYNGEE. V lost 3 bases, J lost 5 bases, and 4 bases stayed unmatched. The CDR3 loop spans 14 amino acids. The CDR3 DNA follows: TGTGCCAGCAGCGGTGGACAGGGGGCGAACGAGCAGTACTTC. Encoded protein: CASSGGQGANEQYF. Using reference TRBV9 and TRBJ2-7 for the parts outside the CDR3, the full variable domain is DSGVTQTPKHLITATGQRVTLRCSPRSGDLSVYWYQQSLDQGLQFLIQYYNGEERAKGNILERFSAQQFPDLHSELNLSSLELGDSALYFCASSGGQGANEQYFGPGTRLTVT.

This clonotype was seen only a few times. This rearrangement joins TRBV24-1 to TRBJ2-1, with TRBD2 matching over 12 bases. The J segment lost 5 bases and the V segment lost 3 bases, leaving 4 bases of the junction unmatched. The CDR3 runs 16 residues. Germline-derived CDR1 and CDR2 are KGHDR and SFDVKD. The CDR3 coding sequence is TGTGCCACCAGTGATCGACTAGCGGGGGCCAACAATGAGCAGTTCTTC. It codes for CATSDRLAGANNEQFF.

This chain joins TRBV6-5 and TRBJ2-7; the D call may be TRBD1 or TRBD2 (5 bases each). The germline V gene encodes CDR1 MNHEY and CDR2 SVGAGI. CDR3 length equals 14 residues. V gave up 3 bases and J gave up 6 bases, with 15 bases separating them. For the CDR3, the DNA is TGTGCCAGCAGTTATCGGCAGGGAGTTTCCGAGCAGTACTTC. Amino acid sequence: CASSYRQGVSEQYF.

CDR3 DNA: TGTGCCAGCAGACCGGACAGGGAGAATTCACCCCTCCACTTT. Translated: CASRPDRENSPLHF. The chain couples TRBV12-3 or TRBV12-4 to TRBJ1-6, with 8 bases aligning to TRBD1. Unmatched junction bases numbered 5, after V lost 6 bases and J lost 7 bases. There are 14 residues in the CDR3.

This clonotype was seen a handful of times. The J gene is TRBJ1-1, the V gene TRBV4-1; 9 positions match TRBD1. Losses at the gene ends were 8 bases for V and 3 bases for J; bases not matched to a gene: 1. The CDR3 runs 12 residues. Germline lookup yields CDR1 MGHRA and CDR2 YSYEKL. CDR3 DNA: TGCGCCAGCGGGGACAGGGACACTGAAGCTTTCTTT. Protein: CASGDRDTEAFF.

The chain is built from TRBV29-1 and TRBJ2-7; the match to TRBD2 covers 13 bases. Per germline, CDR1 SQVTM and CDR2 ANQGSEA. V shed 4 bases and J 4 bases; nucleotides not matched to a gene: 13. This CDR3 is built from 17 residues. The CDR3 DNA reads TGCAGCGTTGTGCCCCTGGGGACTAGCGGGGAAAATTACGAGCAGTACTTC. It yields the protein CSVVPLGTSGENYEQYF.

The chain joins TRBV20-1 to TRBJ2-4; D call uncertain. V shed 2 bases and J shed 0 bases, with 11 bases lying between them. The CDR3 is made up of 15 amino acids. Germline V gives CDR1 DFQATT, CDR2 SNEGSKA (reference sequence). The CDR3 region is CSARLGILAKNIQYF. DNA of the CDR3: TGCAGTGCTAGACTAGGGATTTTAGCCAAAAACATTCAGTACTTC.

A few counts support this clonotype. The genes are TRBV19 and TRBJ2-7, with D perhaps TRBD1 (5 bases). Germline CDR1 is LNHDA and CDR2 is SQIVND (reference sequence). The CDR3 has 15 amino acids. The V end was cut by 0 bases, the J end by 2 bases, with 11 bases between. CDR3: CASSIEGRAAYEQYF. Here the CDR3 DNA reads TGTGCCAGTAGTATAGAGGGCAGGGCGGCCTACGAGCAGTACTTC.

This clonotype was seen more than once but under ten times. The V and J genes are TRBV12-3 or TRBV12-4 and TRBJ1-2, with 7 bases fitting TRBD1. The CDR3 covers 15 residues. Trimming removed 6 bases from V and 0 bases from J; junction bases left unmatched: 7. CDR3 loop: CASSPGQSTNYGYTF. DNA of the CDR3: TGTGCCAGCAGCCCGGGACAGAGTACTAACTATGGCTACACCTTC.

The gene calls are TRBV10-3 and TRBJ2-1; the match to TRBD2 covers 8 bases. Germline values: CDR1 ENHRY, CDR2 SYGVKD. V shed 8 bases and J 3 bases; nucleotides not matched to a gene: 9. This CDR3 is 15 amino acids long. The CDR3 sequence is CAIRGSGEHYNEQFF. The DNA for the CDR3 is TGTGCCATCCGGGGTAGCGGGGAACACTACAATGAGCAGTTCTTC.